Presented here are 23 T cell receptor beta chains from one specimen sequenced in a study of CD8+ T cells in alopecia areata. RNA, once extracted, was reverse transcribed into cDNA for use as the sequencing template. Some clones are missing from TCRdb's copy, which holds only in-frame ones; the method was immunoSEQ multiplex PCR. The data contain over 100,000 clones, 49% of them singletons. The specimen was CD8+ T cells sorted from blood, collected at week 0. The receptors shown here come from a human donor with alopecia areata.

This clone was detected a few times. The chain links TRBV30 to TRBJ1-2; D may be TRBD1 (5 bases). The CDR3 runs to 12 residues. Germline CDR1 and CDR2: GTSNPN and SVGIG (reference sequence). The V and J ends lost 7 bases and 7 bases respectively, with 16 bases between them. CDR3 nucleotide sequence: TGTGCCTCTAGCGAAGGGGCGCCTGGCTACACCTTC. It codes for CASSEGAPGYTF.

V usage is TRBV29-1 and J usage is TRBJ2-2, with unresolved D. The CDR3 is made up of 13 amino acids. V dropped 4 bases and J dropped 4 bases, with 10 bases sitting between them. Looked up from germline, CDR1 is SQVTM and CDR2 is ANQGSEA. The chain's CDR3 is CSVVRAGTGELFF. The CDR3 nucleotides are TGCAGCGTTGTTCGGGCCGGCACCGGGGAGCTGTTTTTT.

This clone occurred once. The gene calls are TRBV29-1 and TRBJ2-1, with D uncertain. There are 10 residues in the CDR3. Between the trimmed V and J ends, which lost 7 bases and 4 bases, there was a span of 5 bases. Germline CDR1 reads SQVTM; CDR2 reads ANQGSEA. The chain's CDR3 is CSALYNEQFF. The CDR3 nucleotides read TGCAGCGCCCTTTACAATGAGCAGTTCTTC.

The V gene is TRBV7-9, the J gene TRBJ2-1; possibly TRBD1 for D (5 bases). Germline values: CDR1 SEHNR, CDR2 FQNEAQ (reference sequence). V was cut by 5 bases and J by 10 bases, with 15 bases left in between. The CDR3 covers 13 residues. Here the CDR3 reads CASSGQGLFEQFF. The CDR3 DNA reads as TGTGCCAGCAGCGGACAAGGGCTTTTCGAGCAGTTCTTC. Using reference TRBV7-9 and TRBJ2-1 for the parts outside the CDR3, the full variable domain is DTGVSQNPRHKITKRGQNVTFRCDPISEHNRLYWYRQTLGQGPEFLTYFQNEAQLEKSRLLSDRFSAERPKGSFSTLEIQRTEQGDSAMYLCASSGQGLFEQFFGPGTRLTVL.

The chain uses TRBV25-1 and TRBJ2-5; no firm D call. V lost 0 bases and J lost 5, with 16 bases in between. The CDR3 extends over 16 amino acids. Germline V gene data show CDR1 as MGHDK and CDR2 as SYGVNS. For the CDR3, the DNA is TGTGCCAGCAGTGAATATCACGGGTTTTCAGCGGAGACCCAGTACTTC. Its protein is CASSEYHGFSAETQYF.

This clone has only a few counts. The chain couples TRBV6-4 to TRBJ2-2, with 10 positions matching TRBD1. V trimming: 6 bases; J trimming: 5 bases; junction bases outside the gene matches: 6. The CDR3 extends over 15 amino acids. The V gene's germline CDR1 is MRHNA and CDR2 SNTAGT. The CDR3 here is CASSPGQGMTGELFF. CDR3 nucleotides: TGTGCCAGCAGCCCGGGACAGGGGATGACCGGGGAGCTGTTTTTT.

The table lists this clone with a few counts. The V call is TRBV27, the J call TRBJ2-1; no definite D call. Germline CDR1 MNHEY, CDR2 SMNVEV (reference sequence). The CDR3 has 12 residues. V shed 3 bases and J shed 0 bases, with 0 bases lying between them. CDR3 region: CASSFSYNEQFF. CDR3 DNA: TGTGCCAGCAGTTTCTCCTACAATGAGCAGTTCTTC.

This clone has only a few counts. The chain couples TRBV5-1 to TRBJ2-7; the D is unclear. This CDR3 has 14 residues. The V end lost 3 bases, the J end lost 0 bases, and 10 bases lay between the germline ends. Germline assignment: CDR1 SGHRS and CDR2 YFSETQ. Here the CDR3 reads CASSSGRNSYEQYF. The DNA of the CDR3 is TGCGCCAGCAGCTCCGGACGGAACTCCTACGAGCAGTACTTC.

The DNA of the CDR3 is TGTGCTAGTGGTTTTGTCGGGGGGGCGGACGAGCAGTACTTC. Residues: CASGFVGGADEQYF. This chain uses TRBV12-5 with TRBJ2-7; 8 positions agree with TRBD2. V shed 3 bases and J 5 bases; nucleotides not matched to a gene: 6. The CDR3 loop spans 14 amino acids. Germline V lookup: CDR1 LGHNT, CDR2 FRNRAP.

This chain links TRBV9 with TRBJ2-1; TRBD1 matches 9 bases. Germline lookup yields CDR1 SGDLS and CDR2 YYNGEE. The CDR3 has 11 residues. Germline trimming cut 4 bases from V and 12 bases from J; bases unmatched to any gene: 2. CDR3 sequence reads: CASSLGQGQFF. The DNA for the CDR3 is TGTGCCAGCAGCCTGGGACAGGGGCAGTTCTTC.

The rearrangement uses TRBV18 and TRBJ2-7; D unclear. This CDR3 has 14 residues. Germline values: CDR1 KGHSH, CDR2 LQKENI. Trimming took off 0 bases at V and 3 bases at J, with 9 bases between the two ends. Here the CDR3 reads CASSPPAHHYEQYF. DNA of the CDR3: TGTGCCAGCTCACCACCAGCGCACCACTACGAGCAGTACTTC. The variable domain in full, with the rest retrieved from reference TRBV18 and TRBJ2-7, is NAGVMQNPRHLVRRRGQEARLRCSPMKGHSHVYWYRQLPEEGLKFMVYLQKENIIDESGMPKERFSAEFPKEGPSILRIQQVVRGDSAAYFCASSPPAHHYEQYFGPGTRLTVT.

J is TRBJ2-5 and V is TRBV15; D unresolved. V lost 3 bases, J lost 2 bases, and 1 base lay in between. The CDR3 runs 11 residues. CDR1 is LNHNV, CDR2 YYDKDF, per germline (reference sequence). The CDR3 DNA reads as TGTGCCACCAGCAGTCAAGAGACCCAGTACTTC. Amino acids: CATSSQETQYF.

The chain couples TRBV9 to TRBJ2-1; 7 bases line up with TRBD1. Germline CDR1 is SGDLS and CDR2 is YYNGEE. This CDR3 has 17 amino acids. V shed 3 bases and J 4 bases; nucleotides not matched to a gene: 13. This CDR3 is CASSAETPGQHYNEQFF. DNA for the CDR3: TGTGCCAGCAGCGCTGAGACCCCGGGACAGCATTACAATGAGCAGTTCTTC.

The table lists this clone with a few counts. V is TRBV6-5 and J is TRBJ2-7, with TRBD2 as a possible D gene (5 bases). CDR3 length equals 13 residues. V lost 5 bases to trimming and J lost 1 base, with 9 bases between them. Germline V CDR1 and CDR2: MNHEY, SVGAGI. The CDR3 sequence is CASSEGISYEQYF. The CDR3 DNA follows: TGTGCCAGCAGTGAGGGTATTTCCTACGAGCAGTACTTC.

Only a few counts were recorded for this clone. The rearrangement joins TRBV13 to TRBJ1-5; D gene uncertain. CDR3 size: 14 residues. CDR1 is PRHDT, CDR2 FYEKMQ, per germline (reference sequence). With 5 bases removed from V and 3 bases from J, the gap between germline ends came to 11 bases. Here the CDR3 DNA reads TGTGCCAGCAGCATAAGGGCCGACAATCAGCCCCAGCATTTT. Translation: CASSIRADNQPQHF. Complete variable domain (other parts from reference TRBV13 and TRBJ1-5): AAGVIQSPRHLIKEKRETATLKCYPIPRHDTVYWYQQGPGQDPQFLISFYEKMQSDKGSIPDRFSAQQFSDYHSELNMSSLELGDSALYFCASSIRADNQPQHFGDGTRLSIL.

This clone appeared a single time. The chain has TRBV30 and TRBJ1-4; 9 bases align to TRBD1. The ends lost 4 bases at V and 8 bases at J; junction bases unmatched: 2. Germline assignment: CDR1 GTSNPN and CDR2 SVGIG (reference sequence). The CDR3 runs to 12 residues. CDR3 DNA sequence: TGTGCCTGGATGGACAGGGGCGAAAAACTGTTTTTT. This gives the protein CAWMDRGEKLFF.

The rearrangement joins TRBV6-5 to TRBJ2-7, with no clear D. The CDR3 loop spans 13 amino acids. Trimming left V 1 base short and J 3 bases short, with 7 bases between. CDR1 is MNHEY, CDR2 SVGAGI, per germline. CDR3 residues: CASSYLGHYEQYF. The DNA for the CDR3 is TGTGCCAGCAGTTACTTAGGTCACTACGAGCAGTACTTC.

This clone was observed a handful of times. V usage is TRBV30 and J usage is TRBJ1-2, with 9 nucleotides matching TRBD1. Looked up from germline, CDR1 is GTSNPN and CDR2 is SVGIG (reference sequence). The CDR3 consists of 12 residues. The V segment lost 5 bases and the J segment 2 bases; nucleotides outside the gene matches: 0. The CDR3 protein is CAWGTGNYGYTF. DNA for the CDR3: TGTGCCTGGGGGACAGGGAACTATGGCTACACCTTC.

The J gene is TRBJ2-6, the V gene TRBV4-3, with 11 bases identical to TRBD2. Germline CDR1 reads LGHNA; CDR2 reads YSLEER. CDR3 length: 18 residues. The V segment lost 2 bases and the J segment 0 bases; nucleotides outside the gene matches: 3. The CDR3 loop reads CASSQLAGGISGANVLTF. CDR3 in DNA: TGCGCCAGCAGCCAACTAGCGGGGGGAATCTCTGGGGCCAACGTCCTGACTTTC.

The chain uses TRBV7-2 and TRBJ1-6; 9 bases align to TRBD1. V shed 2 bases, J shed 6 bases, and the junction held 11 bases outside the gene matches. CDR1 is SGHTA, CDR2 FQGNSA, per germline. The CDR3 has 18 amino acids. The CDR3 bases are TGTGCCAGCAGCTTAACGAGGGATGGGACAGGGCTTAATTCACCCCTCCACTTT. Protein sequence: CASSLTRDGTGLNSPLHF.

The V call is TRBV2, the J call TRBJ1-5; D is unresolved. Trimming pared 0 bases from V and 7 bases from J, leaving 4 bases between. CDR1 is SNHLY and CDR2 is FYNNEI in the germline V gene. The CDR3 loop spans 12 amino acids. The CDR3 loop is CASSEAQQPQHF. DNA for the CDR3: TGTGCCAGCAGTGAAGCGCAGCAGCCCCAGCATTTT.

CDR3 protein: CASSLEGSYQVTGELFF. CDR3 DNA: TGCGCCAGCAGCTTGGAGGGCAGCTATCAGGTCACCGGGGAGCTGTTTTTT. The chain has TRBV5-1 and TRBJ2-2, with unresolved D. With 0 bases removed from V and 4 bases from J, the gap between germline ends came to 16 bases. This CDR3 spans 17 amino acids. Germline V gene sequence: CDR1 SGHRS, CDR2 YFSETQ.

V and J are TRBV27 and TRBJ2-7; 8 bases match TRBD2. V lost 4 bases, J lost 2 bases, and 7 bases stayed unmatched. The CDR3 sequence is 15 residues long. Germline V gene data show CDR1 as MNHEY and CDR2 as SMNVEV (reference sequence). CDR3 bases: TGTGCCAGCAGTTCCATTAGCGGGGTGACCTACGAGCAGTACTTC. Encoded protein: CASSSISGVTYEQYF.